The next 24 T cell receptor beta chains were all read from a single sample in a study of T cells after yellow fever vaccination. TCRdb analysed the 5' RACE reads with MiXCR anew, one entry per CDR3 protein. Of some 160,000 distinct CDR3 sequences in the sample, roughly a tenth are singletons; the top ten hold roughly 36%. The source was CD8+ T cells sorted from PBMCs, collected 45 days after the yellow fever booster vaccination. These receptors were collected from a man aged 18 to 30 who received the YFV17D yellow fever vaccine.

The CDR3 DNA is TGTGCCAGCAGTTTTGCGGGGGGCTCCGGAGAGACCCAGTACTTC. Translated, it gives CASSFAGGSGETQYF. The chain joins TRBV28 to TRBJ2-5; the match to TRBD2 covers 8 bases. Trimming took 3 bases from V and 4 from J; bases not matched to a gene: 7. Germline V gives CDR1 MDHEN, CDR2 SYDVKM. The CDR3 totals 15 residues.

This clonotype was seen a few times. V gene TRBV7-6 combines with J gene TRBJ2-1; tentative D call: TRBD2 (5 bases). This CDR3 spans 12 amino acids. Germline V gene data show CDR1 as SGHVS and CDR2 as FNYEAQ. The V end lost 5 bases, the J end lost 5 bases, and 7 bases lay between the germline ends. DNA for the CDR3: TGTGCCAGCAGCGGACTGGACAATGAGCAGTTCTTC. This sequence encodes CASSGLDNEQFF.

This chain joins TRBV6-2 or TRBV6-3 and TRBJ1-1; D ambiguous. CDR1 and CDR2 (germline): MNHEY, SVGEGT. CDR3 length: 13 residues. The V end was cut by 6 bases, the J end by 2 bases, with 10 bases between. The CDR3 bases are TGTGCCAGCAGCAAAAAAGAAAACACTGAAGCTTTCTTT. Amino acids: CASSKKENTEAFF.

This clonotype was seen a handful of times. The chain carries TRBV15 and TRBJ2-2; D unclear. The germline V gene has CDR1 LNHNV and CDR2 YYDKDF (reference sequence). The ends were cut back, 0 bases at V and 10 bases at J, with 9 bases in the middle. This CDR3 spans 13 amino acids. The chain's CDR3 is CATSRDHREELFF. DNA of the CDR3: TGTGCCACCAGCAGAGACCACCGTGAGGAGCTGTTTTTT.

This clonotype turned up a few times. The chain recombines TRBV3-1 with TRBJ2-3, with 7 bases fitting TRBD2. The CDR3 extends over 15 amino acids. V shed 4 bases, J shed 4 bases, and the junction held 8 bases outside the gene matches. Germline lookup yields CDR1 LGHDT and CDR2 YNNKEL (reference sequence). The chain's CDR3 is CASSPRTSIPDTQYF. CDR3 sequence (DNA): TGTGCCAGCAGCCCGAGGACTAGTATTCCAGATACGCAGTATTTT.

This clonotype was seen more than once but under ten times. The rearrangement links TRBV6-5 to TRBJ2-1, with 8 bases matching TRBD1. The germline V gene encodes CDR1 MNHEY and CDR2 SVGAGI. Germline trimming cut 6 bases from V and 7 bases from J; bases unmatched to any gene: 5. This CDR3 is built from 13 residues. The CDR3 DNA reads as TGTGCCAGCAGAAGAAACAGGGGGAATGAGCAGTTCTTC. It yields the protein CASRRNRGNEQFF.

This clonotype came up a few times. V and J are TRBV15 and TRBJ2-3; 13 positions agree with TRBD2. Germline loops: CDR1 LNHNV, CDR2 YYDKDF (reference sequence). CDR3 length: 19 residues. The V segment lost 1 base and the J segment 6 bases; nucleotides outside the gene matches: 13. CDR3 sequence reads: CATSRGSPTSGGPYDTQYF. CDR3 DNA sequence: TGTGCCACCAGCAGAGGGTCCCCGACTAGCGGGGGGCCCTACGATACGCAGTATTTT.

The rearrangement uses TRBV4-2 and TRBJ2-5, with 8 bases fitting TRBD1. With 3 bases clipped from V and 1 base from J, the junction kept 4 bases outside the gene matches. The V gene's germline CDR1 is LGHNA and CDR2 YNFKEQ. The CDR3 covers 15 residues. The CDR3 bases are TGTGCCAGCAGCCAGCCAGGACAGGGCCAAGAGACCCAGTACTTC. Its translation is CASSQPGQGQETQYF.

J is TRBJ1-2 and V is TRBV13, with D unclear. In germline, CDR1 is PRHDT, CDR2 FYEKMQ (reference sequence). V was shortened by 0 bases and J by 3 bases, with 8 bases between the two germline ends. This CDR3 has 14 residues. The CDR3 reads CASSLGGFDYGYTF. The CDR3 nucleotides read TGTGCCAGCAGCTTAGGCGGCTTCGACTATGGCTACACCTTC.

This clonotype has more than one count but fewer than ten. The rearrangement joins TRBV19 to TRBJ2-3; 11 bases match TRBD1. Germline CDR1 is LNHDA and CDR2 is SQIVND (reference sequence). V dropped 3 bases and J dropped 5; count of bases not matched to a gene: 4. CDR3 length: 15 amino acids. CDR3 sequence reads: CASSIPGQGEDTQYF. Written as DNA, the CDR3 is TGTGCCAGTAGTATCCCGGGACAGGGGGAAGATACGCAGTATTTT.

This chain connects TRBV7-8 to TRBJ2-1; tentatively, D is TRBD2 (7 bases). The CDR3 totals 15 residues. The germline V gene has CDR1 SGHVS and CDR2 FQNEAQ. V lost 5 bases, J lost 6 bases, and 17 bases lay in between. The CDR3 bases are TGTGCCAGCAGCCCAGATGGGGGGGGGCCCAATGAGCAGTTCTTC. Amino acids: CASSPDGGGPNEQFF. Together with reference TRBV7-8 and TRBJ2-1, the CDR3 gives the full variable domain: GAGVSQSPRYKVAKRGQDVALRCDPISGHVSLFWYQQALGQGPEFLTYFQNEAQLDKSGLPSDRFFAERPEGSVSTLKIQRTQQEDSAVYLCASSPDGGGPNEQFFGPGTRLTVL.

This clonotype was counted a few times. The V call is TRBV6-5, the J call TRBJ2-1; D is unresolved. The germline gives CDR1 MNHEY, CDR2 SVGAGI. V gave up 0 bases and J gave up 0 bases, with 6 bases separating them. CDR3 size: 15 residues. The CDR3 loop is CASSYSSASYNEQFF. In DNA, the CDR3 is TGTGCCAGCAGTTACTCAAGCGCCTCCTACAATGAGCAGTTCTTC.

The V call is TRBV10-2, the J call TRBJ1-5; D unresolved. Trimming shortened V by 3 bases and J by 5 bases, and 17 bases separated the two germline ends. Germline V CDR1 and CDR2: WSHSY, SAAADI. The CDR3 runs 16 residues. CDR3 loop: CASSEREWETHQPQHF. The DNA of the CDR3 is TGCGCCAGCAGTGAAAGGGAATGGGAAACCCATCAGCCCCAGCATTTT.

This clonotype has ten or more counts. The CDR3 here is CASSPPGLYNEQFF. DNA for the CDR3: TGTGCCAGCAGTCCTCCGGGACTATACAATGAGCAGTTCTTC. The gene calls are TRBV2 and TRBJ2-1, with TRBD2 identical over 7 bases. Germline V gives CDR1 SNHLY, CDR2 FYNNEI. The CDR3 extends over 14 amino acids. The J segment lost 4 bases and the V segment lost 5 bases, leaving 5 bases of the junction unmatched.

The chain recombines TRBV9 with TRBJ2-3; D may be TRBD1 (5 bases). The CDR3 spans 14 residues. V lost 3 bases and J lost 1, with 9 bases in between. CDR1 SGDLS and CDR2 YYNGEE come from the germline V gene. The CDR3 region has the DNA TGTGCCAGCAGCGCACAACAGGGCACAGATACGCAGTATTTT. It codes for CASSAQQGTDTQYF.

A few counts support this clonotype. The chain employs TRBV7-6 and TRBJ2-7, with D hard to call. Trimming removed 5 bases at V and 3 bases at J, with 11 bases between. Germline lookup yields CDR1 SGHVS and CDR2 FNYEAQ. The CDR3 is 13 residues long. This chain's CDR3 is CASSLGPIYEQYF. In nucleotides, the CDR3 is TGTGCCAGCAGCCTCGGTCCAATCTACGAGCAGTACTTC.

The rearrangement uses TRBV15 and TRBJ2-1, with 10 positions matching TRBD2. The CDR3 runs to 16 residues. Germline V gene lookup returns CDR1 LNHNV and CDR2 YYDKDF (reference sequence). Trimming took 0 bases from V and 6 from J; bases not matched to a gene: 5. The DNA of the CDR3 is TGTGCCACCAGCAGAGATCCGAGCGGGGGGGCCAATGAGCAGTTCTTC. It specifies CATSRDPSGGANEQFF. The full variable domain, in which reference TRBV15 and TRBJ2-1 provide the parts outside the CDR3, is DAMVIQNPRYQVTQFGKPVTLSCSQTLNHNVMYWYQQKSSQAPKLLFHYYDKDFNNEADTPDNFQSRRPNTSFCFLDIRSPGLGDTAMYLCATSRDPSGGANEQFFGPGTRLTVL.

This clonotype was observed a few times. The gene calls are TRBV5-6 and TRBJ2-3; TRBD2 aligns across 7 bases. CDR3 length: 15 amino acids. V was clipped by 0 bases and J by 5 bases; unmatched bases: 6. CDR1 and CDR2 (germline): SGHDT, YYEEEE. Here the CDR3 reads CASSLVGLAEDTQYF. The DNA for the CDR3 is TGTGCCAGCAGCTTGGTGGGGCTAGCGGAAGATACGCAGTATTTT.

The V and J genes are TRBV29-1 and TRBJ2-3; no reliable D call. The CDR3 is 14 amino acids. Germline CDR1 is SQVTM and CDR2 is ANQGSEA. Trimming left V 3 bases short and J 1 base short, with 11 bases between. The CDR3 nucleotides are TGCAGCGTTGATGGGGTCCGTGGCACAGATACGCAGTATTTT. Protein sequence: CSVDGVRGTDTQYF.

In its sample, this clonotype was seen a few times. The V call is TRBV5-6, the J call TRBJ1-2, with a weak D call TRBD1 (6 bases). The CDR3 has 14 residues. Deletions cut 4 bases from V and 6 bases from J, with 16 bases between. Germline CDR1 and CDR2: SGHDT and YYEEEE. The CDR3: CASSDLTGSNGYTF. DNA of the CDR3: TGTGCCAGCAGCGACCTCACAGGGTCGAATGGCTACACCTTC. The full variable domain, completed using reference TRBV5-6 and TRBJ1-2, is DAGVTQSPTHLIKTRGQQVTLRCSPKSGHDTVSWYQQALGQGPQFIFQYYEEEERQRGNFPDRFSGHQFPNYSSELNVNALLLGDSALYLCASSDLTGSNGYTFGSGTRLTVV.

The table lists this clonotype with a few counts. This sequence joins TRBV7-6 and TRBJ1-6; TRBD1 matches 8 bases. This CDR3 contains 15 residues. Germline assignment: CDR1 SGHVS and CDR2 FNYEAQ. V shed 5 bases and J 7 bases; nucleotides not matched to a gene: 7. CDR3 loop: CASSPGRDRNSPLHF. DNA of the CDR3: TGTGCCAGCAGCCCGGGCCGGGACAGGAATTCACCCCTCCACTTT.

The J gene is TRBJ1-2, the V gene TRBV4-1; perhaps TRBD1 as D (5 bases). The CDR3 spans 16 residues. Germline V gene data show CDR1 as MGHRA and CDR2 as YSYEKL. The germline V and J ends were trimmed by 4 bases and 0 bases, with 15 bases remaining between them. The CDR3 loop is CASSPRQFGANYGYTF. The CDR3 DNA reads as TGCGCCAGCAGCCCGAGACAGTTCGGGGCTAACTATGGCTACACCTTC.

This clonotype occurred a few times. V and J are TRBV6-5 and TRBJ2-7; possible D gene TRBD2, 6 bases. V lost 2 bases and J lost 0, with 8 bases in between. Per the germline V gene, CDR1 is MNHEY and CDR2 is SVGAGI. This CDR3 contains 14 residues. CDR3 region: CASSYGRGSYEQYF. CDR3 in DNA: TGTGCCAGCAGTTACGGGCGGGGCTCCTACGAGCAGTACTTC.

This clonotype was found a few times. V and J are TRBV27 and TRBJ2-1, with 12 positions matching TRBD2. CDR3 length: 15 residues. Germline CDR1 MNHEY, CDR2 SMNVEV (reference sequence). V shed 5 bases, J shed 7 bases, and the junction held 6 bases outside the gene matches. CDR3 coding DNA: TGTGCCAGCAGTGCCCGACTAGCGGGGGATAATGAGCAGTTCTTC. Its translation is CASSARLAGDNEQFF.